What follows are 8 T cell receptor beta chains derived from one specimen sequenced in a study of blood T cell repertoires in COVID-19. The protocol was immunoSEQ multiplex PCR, while the TCRdb copy is restricted to in-frame clones and leaves out a portion. This table holds hundreds of thousands of clones, 90% found once. Input material: PBMCs or T cells enriched from blood (not recorded which). All receptors derive from a woman younger than 30 with acute COVID-19.

This chain connects TRBV7-2 to TRBJ2-3; TRBD2 matches 8 bases. Trimming at V came to 1 base and at J to 5 bases, leaving 2 bases not matched to a gene. The CDR3 length is 14 residues. Germline V gene lookup returns CDR1 SGHTA and CDR2 FQGNSA. For the CDR3, the DNA is TGTGCCAGCAGCTTAGTACTAGCGGTAGATACGCAGTATTTT. Translation: CASSLVLAVDTQYF.

This clone has more than one count but fewer than ten. The rearrangement joins TRBV24-1 to TRBJ2-5; 8 bases are a match to TRBD1. The V gene's germline CDR1 is KGHDR and CDR2 SFDVKD. The CDR3 loop spans 14 amino acids. The J segment lost 5 bases and the V segment lost 4 bases, leaving 5 bases of the junction unmatched. For the CDR3, the DNA is TGTGCCACCAGTGAGTCAGGGGGCGTGGAGACCCAGTACTTC. This encodes CATSESGGVETQYF.

V and J are TRBV28 and TRBJ2-1; 9 bases are a match to TRBD2. CDR3 length: 15 amino acids. The V gene's germline CDR1 is MDHEN and CDR2 SYDVKM. The J segment lost 7 bases and the V segment lost 7 bases, leaving 11 bases of the junction unmatched. CDR3 residues: CASNGPGLAKNEQFF. In DNA, the CDR3 is TGTGCCAGCAACGGACCGGGACTAGCTAAGAATGAGCAGTTCTTC.

This clone was detected only once. Other DNA sequences in this sample translate to the same CDR3. The V and J genes are TRBV7-3 and TRBJ1-1, with D perhaps matching TRBD1 (5 bases). This CDR3 spans 13 amino acids. Trimming took 3 bases from V and 3 from J, leaving 8 bases between them. In germline, CDR1 is SGHTA, CDR2 FQGTGA. The CDR3 bases are TGTGCCAGCAGCTTTGGGGGGGACACTGAAGCTTTCTTT. Encoded protein: CASSFGGDTEAFF.

The chain carries TRBV9 and TRBJ2-7; D is possibly TRBD2 (5 bases). Per the germline V gene, CDR1 is SGDLS and CDR2 is YYNGEE. With 0 bases removed from V and 1 base from J, the gap between germline ends came to 11 bases. The CDR3 has 15 amino acids. DNA of the CDR3: TGTGCCAGCAGCGTAGGTAGTAGCGATTCCTACGAGCAGTACTTC. This encodes CASSVGSSDSYEQYF.

The gene calls are TRBV5-5 and TRBJ1-1, with D possibly being TRBD1 (6 bases). The CDR3 has 13 amino acids. The V gene lost 1 base and the J gene lost 7 bases, with 11 bases spanning the gap. Germline V lookup: CDR1 SGHKS, CDR2 YYEKEE (reference sequence). The CDR3 coding sequence is TGTGCCAGCAGCTTGTCCGCGACAGGTGAAGCTTTCTTT. Protein product: CASSLSATGEAFF.

This chain uses TRBV28 with TRBJ1-2; D gene ambiguous. This CDR3 contains 16 residues. V dropped 3 bases and J dropped 4 bases, with 18 bases sitting between them. Looked up from germline, CDR1 is MDHEN and CDR2 is SYDVKM. CDR3 amino acids: CASSFEGAWRLYGYTF. The CDR3 nucleotides are TGTGCCAGCAGTTTTGAGGGAGCATGGAGACTCTATGGCTACACCTTC.

The chain has TRBV6-4 and TRBJ2-7; D perhaps matches TRBD2 (6 bases). V was clipped by 9 bases and J by 6 bases, with 21 bases between them. The CDR3 totals 14 residues. CDR1 is MRHNA and CDR2 is SNTAGT in the germline V gene. The CDR3 spells CASLPGLGGLEQYF. CDR3 coding DNA: TGTGCCAGTCTCCCGGGACTGGGAGGCCTCGAGCAGTACTTC.